Listed here are 19 T cell receptor beta chains from one sample, sequenced in a study of T cells in Graves' hyperthyroidism and ophthalmopathy. RNA transcripts yielded amplified TCR beta CDR3 regions. A set of HTBI primers served as the primers for a first-round RT-PCR of the TCR CDR3. TCRdb passed the multiplex PCR reads through MiXCR, listing each CDR3 protein once. The table has about 840,000 distinct CDR3 sequences, about 38% seen once. Source material: blood. Receptors were obtained from a man between 18 and 35 years old with Graves' hyperthyroidism.

Ten or more counts support this clonotype. The chain joins TRBV7-9 to TRBJ2-5; 7 nucleotides align to TRBD2. The CDR3 consists of 14 residues. Germline V lookup: CDR1 SEHNR, CDR2 FQNEAQ (reference sequence). V was clipped by 0 bases and J by 5 bases; unmatched bases: 3. CDR3 sequence (DNA): TGTGCCAGCAGCTTAGCTCACGGGGGGGAGACCCAGTACTTC. This sequence encodes CASSLAHGGETQYF.

This clonotype has ten or more counts. Its ends do not fully match the called genes, so a read error is possible. The chain combines TRBV7-7 with TRBJ2-5; tentatively, D is TRBD1 or TRBD2 (5 bases each). CDR1 is SSHAT and CDR2 is FNYEAQ in the germline V gene (reference sequence). This CDR3 is built from 15 residues. The DNA of the CDR3 is TGTGCTAGCAGCTCATCTGCCGGGACCCAAGAGACCCAGTACTTC. Translated: CASSSSAGTQETQYF.

Notes on this clonotype: A much bigger clone sits one base away, suggesting this may be a read error. The V and J genes are TRBV2 and TRBJ2-7; TRBD2 matches 7 bases. The CDR3 covers 15 residues. V trimming: 2 bases; J trimming: 6 bases; junction bases outside the gene matches: 10. From germline, CDR1 is SNHLY and CDR2 FYNNEI. The CDR3 spells CASSEFVAGEPEQYF. CDR3 DNA sequence: TGTGCCAGCAGTGAATTCGTAGCGGGCGAGCCCGAGCAGTACTTC.

The chain recombines TRBV9 with TRBJ2-7; a possible D gene is TRBD1 (5 bases). V lost 4 bases, J lost 7 bases, and 12 bases lay in between. Germline V gives CDR1 SGDLS, CDR2 YYNGEE. CDR3 length: 12 amino acids. The CDR3 spells CASSLSGWEQYF. CDR3 in DNA: TGTGCCAGCAGCCTCTCAGGGTGGGAGCAGTACTTC.

The chain links TRBV12-3 or TRBV12-4 to TRBJ1-1; D may be TRBD1 (6 bases). CDR3 size: 14 residues. V gave up 3 bases and J gave up 4 bases, with 12 bases separating them. The chain's CDR3 is CASSFTRGSTEAFF. CDR3 nucleotides: TGTGCCAGCAGTTTTACGAGGGGGTCCACTGAAGCTTTCTTT.

This clonotype occurred a few times. V usage is TRBV5-4 and J usage is TRBJ1-1; D perhaps matches TRBD1 (6 bases). The germline V and J ends were trimmed by 2 bases and 7 bases, with 12 bases remaining between them. The CDR3 spans 13 residues. Germline V gene lookup returns CDR1 SGHNT and CDR2 YYREEE (reference sequence). CDR3: CASSLEGGDEAFF. CDR3 coding DNA: TGTGCCAGCAGCTTAGAGGGGGGGGATGAAGCTTTCTTT.

This chain joins TRBV19 and TRBJ1-3; TRBD1 aligns across 9 bases. J gave up 4 bases and V 5 bases, and 12 bases lay outside the gene matches. Germline loops: CDR1 LNHDA, CDR2 SQIVND (reference sequence). There are 17 residues in the CDR3. CDR3 DNA: TGTGCCAGTAGTCCAACGGACAGGGGATCCTACGGAAACACCATATATTTT. Translation gives CASSPTDRGSYGNTIYF.

The table lists this clonotype with many counts. The chain couples TRBV20-1 to TRBJ1-1; 8 nucleotides line up with TRBD1. This CDR3 region has 13 residues. The germline gives CDR1 DFQATT, CDR2 SNEGSKA (reference sequence). V shed 5 bases, J shed 6 bases, and the junction held 8 bases outside the gene matches. The CDR3 DNA sequence: TGCAGTGCTTTCAGGGGGCGGCAAGCTGAAGCTTTCTTT. It is translated as CSAFRGRQAEAFF.

Many counts were recorded for this clonotype. The rearrangement links TRBV29-1 to TRBJ2-5; D is ambiguous. V dropped 4 bases and J dropped 5 bases, with 11 bases sitting between them. Germline V gene lookup returns CDR1 SQVTM and CDR2 ANQGSEA. The CDR3 runs 12 residues. The CDR3 region has the DNA TGCAGCGTTGTAGGCAGTTGGGAGACCCAGTACTTC. Translation: CSVVGSWETQYF.

Notes on this clonotype: One end of the junction is discordant with germline, which a read error may explain. V gene TRBV12-5 combines with J gene TRBJ2-7; D unresolved. The CDR3 totals 14 residues. Germline CDR1 LGHNT, CDR2 FRNRAP. This CDR3 is CASGADLVSHEQYF. In nucleotides, the CDR3 is TGTGCTAGTGGTGCTGACCTTGTCTCCCACGAGCAGTACTTC. Looking up the rest from reference TRBV12-5 and TRBJ2-7 gives the full variable domain: DARVTQTPRHKVTEMGQEVTMRCQPILGHNTVFWYRQTMMQGLELLAYFRNRAPLDDSGMPKDRFSAEMPDATLATLKIQPSEPRDSAVYFCASGADLVSHEQYFGPGTRLTVT.

The chain uses TRBV12-3 or TRBV12-4 and TRBJ2-6, with D uncertain. The CDR3 has 18 residues. The V and J ends lost 1 base and 0 bases respectively, with 13 bases between them. DNA of the CDR3: TGTGCCAGCAGTTTAGATAGTCCTTTGACCTCTGGGGCCAACGTCCTGACTTTC. It yields the protein CASSLDSPLTSGANVLTF.

A few counts support this clonotype. The rearrangement uses TRBV20-1 and TRBJ2-7; D may match TRBD1 or TRBD2 (5 bases each). The CDR3 runs to 13 residues. V lost 3 bases to trimming and J lost 6 bases, with 15 bases between them. CDR1 DFQATT and CDR2 SNEGSKA come from the germline V gene (reference sequence). The CDR3 coding sequence is TGCAGTGCTAGTGATGTCGAGGGGTTCGAGCAGTACTTC. It encodes CSASDVEGFEQYF.

V is TRBV7-9 and J is TRBJ2-3; TRBD2 aligns across 12 bases. The junction had 6 bases not matched to a gene; V was cut back by 6 bases and J by 5 bases. The CDR3 contains 15 residues. Germline lookup yields CDR1 SEHNR and CDR2 FQNEAQ (reference sequence). CDR3 loop: CASSFPSGRGDTQYF. DNA for the CDR3: TGTGCCAGCAGTTTTCCTAGCGGGAGGGGAGATACGCAGTATTTT.

This clonotype has only a few counts. The J gene is TRBJ2-5, the V gene TRBV12-3 or TRBV12-4; possible D gene TRBD2, 6 bases. This CDR3 region has 14 residues. V was pared by 4 bases and J by 5 bases, with 14 bases between. The CDR3 loop is CASSYSPSAETQYF. For the CDR3, the DNA is TGTGCCAGCAGTTACTCTCCTAGCGCTGAGACCCAGTACTTC.

The chain recombines TRBV29-1 with TRBJ1-2; 10 bases are shared with TRBD1. CDR1 and CDR2 (germline): SQVTM, ANQGSEA. The V segment lost 8 bases and the J segment 6 bases; nucleotides outside the gene matches: 9. There are 13 residues in the CDR3. The CDR3 nucleotides are TGCAGCCTCGACCCTGGGACAGGGGATGGCTACACCTTC. It translates to CSLDPGTGDGYTF.

CDR3 protein: CSALHGLAGGDTQYF. In DNA form, the CDR3 reads TGCAGTGCTTTACACGGACTAGCGGGGGGAGATACGCAGTATTTT. The V gene is TRBV20-1, the J gene TRBJ2-3, with 14 positions matching TRBD2. Germline trimming cut 5 bases from V and 5 bases from J; bases unmatched to any gene: 6. This CDR3 has 15 amino acids. Germline CDR1 is DFQATT and CDR2 is SNEGSKA (reference sequence).

This chain joins TRBV4-1 and TRBJ1-6; no clear D. The germline V gene has CDR1 MGHRA and CDR2 YSYEKL. This CDR3 is built from 16 residues. V lost 3 bases, J lost 1 base, and 10 bases lay in between. The DNA for the CDR3 is TGCGCCAGCAGCCAGATGGCGGCGTCCTATAATTCACCCCTCCACTTT. Residues: CASSQMAASYNSPLHF.

The chain links TRBV7-9 to TRBJ2-7, with no clear D. The CDR3 has 15 amino acids. Germline V gives CDR1 SEHNR, CDR2 FQNEAQ (reference sequence). V was shortened by 5 bases and J by 0 bases, with 14 bases between the two germline ends. The CDR3 region has the DNA TGTGCCAGCAGCCAGCGTTCCGTGAGCTCCTACGAGCAGTACTTC. Amino acid sequence: CASSQRSVSSYEQYF.

The rearrangement uses TRBV5-1 and TRBJ1-5; 8 bases fit TRBD1. V shed 0 bases, J shed 1 base, and the junction held 3 bases outside the gene matches. This CDR3 region has 16 residues. Germline loops: CDR1 SGHRS, CDR2 YFSETQ. Here the CDR3 DNA reads TGCGCCAGCAGCTTGGATCAGGGGGCGAGCAATCAGCCCCAGCATTTT. This translates into CASSLDQGASNQPQHF.